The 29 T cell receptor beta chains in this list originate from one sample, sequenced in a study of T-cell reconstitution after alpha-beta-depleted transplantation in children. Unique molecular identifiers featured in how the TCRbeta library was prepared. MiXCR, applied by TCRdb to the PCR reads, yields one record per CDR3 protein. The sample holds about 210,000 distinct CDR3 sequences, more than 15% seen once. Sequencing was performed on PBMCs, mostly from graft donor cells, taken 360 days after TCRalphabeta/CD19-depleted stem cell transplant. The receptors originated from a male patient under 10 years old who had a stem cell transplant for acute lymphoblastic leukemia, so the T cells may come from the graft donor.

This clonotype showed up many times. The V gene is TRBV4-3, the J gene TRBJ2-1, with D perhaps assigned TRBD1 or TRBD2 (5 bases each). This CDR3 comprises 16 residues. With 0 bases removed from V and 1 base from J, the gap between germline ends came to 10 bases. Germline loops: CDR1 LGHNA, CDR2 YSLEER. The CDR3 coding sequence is TGCGCCAGCAGCCAAGAAAGGGACCGGTCCTACAATGAGCAGTTCTTC. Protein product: CASSQERDRSYNEQFF.

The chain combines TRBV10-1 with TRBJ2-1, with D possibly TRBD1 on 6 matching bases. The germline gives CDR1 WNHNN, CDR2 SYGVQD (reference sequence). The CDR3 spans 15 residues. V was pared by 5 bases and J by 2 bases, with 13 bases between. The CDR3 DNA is TGCGCCAGCAGTCGAACAGGGTTACCCTACAATGAGCAGTTCTTC. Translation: CASSRTGLPYNEQFF.

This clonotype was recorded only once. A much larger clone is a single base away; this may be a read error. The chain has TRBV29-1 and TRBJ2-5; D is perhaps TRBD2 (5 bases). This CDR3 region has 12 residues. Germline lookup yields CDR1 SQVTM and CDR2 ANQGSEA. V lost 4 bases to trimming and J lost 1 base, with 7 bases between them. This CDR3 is CSVGGFQETQYF. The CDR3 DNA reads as TGCAGCGTTGGCGGGTTCCAAGAGACCCAGTACTTC.

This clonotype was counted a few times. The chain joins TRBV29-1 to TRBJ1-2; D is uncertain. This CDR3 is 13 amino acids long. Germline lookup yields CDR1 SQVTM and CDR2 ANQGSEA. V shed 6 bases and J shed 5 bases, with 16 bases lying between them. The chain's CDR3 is CSVNTGFGYGYTF. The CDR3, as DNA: TGCAGCGTAAACACGGGGTTCGGGTATGGCTACACCTTC. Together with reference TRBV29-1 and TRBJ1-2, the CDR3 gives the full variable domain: SAVISQKPSRDICQRGTSLTIQCQVDSQVTMMFWYRQQPGQSLTLIATANQGSEATYESGFVIDKFPISRPNLTFSTLTVSNMSPEDSSIYLCSVNTGFGYGYTFGSGTRLTVV.

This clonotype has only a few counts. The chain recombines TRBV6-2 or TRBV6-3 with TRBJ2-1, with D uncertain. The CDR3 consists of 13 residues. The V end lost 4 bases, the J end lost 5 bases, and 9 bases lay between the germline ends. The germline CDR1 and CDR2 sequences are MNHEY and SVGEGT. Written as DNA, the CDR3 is TGTGCCAGCAGTTTTGGCGGTAACAATGAGCAGTTCTTC. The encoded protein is CASSFGGNNEQFF.

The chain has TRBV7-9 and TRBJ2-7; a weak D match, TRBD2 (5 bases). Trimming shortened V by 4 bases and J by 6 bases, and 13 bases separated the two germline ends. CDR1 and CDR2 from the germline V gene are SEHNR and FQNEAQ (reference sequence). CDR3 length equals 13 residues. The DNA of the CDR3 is TGTGCCAGCAGCTCTTACCGGGGTGGCGAGCAGTACTTC. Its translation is CASSSYRGGEQYF.

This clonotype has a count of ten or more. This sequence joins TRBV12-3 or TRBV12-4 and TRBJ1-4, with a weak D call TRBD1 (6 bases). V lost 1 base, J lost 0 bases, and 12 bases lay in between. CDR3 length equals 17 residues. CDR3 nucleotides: TGTGCCAGCAGTTTAGAAACGGGGGCCGCAACTAATGAAAAACTGTTTTTT. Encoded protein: CASSLETGAATNEKLFF.

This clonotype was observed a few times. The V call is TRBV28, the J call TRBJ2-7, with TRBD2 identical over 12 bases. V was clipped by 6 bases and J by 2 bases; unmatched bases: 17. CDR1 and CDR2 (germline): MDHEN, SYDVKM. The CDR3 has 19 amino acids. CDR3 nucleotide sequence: TGTGCCAGCAGCACCGCGGGCCTAGCGGGGGGGCGGAAAGCCTACGAGCAGTACTTC. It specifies CASSTAGLAGGRKAYEQYF.

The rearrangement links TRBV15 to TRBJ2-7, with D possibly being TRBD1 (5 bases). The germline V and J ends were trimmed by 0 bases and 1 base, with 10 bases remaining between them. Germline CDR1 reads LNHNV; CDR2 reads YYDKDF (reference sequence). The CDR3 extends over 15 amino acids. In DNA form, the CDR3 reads TGTGCCACCAGCAGAGATTCAGGGCAGTCCTACGAGCAGTACTTC. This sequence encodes CATSRDSGQSYEQYF.

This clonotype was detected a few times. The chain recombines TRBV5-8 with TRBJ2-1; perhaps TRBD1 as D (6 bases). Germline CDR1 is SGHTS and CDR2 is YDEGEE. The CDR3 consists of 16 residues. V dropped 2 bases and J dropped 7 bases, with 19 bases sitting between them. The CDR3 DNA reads TGTGCCAGCAGCTTTTTTGTTGGGCAGGGGATGAATGAGCAGTTCTTC. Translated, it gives CASSFFVGQGMNEQFF.

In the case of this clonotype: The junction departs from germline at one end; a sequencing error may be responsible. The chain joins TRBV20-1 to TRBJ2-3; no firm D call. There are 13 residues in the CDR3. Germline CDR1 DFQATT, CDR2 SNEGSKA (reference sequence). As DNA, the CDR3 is TGCAGTGCTAGCGGGCTGGGGAAAAATACGCGGTATTTT. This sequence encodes CSASGLGKNTRYF.

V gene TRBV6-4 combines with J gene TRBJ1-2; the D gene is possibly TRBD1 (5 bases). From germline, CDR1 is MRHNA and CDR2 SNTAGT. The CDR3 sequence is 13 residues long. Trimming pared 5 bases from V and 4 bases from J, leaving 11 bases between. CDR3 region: CASSSGTSYGYTF. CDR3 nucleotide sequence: TGTGCCAGCAGTTCCGGGACCTCCTATGGCTACACCTTC.

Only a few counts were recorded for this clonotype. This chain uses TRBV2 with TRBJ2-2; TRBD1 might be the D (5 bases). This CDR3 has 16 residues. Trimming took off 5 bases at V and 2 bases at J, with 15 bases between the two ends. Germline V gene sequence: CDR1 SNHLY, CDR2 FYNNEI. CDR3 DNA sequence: TGTGCCAGCAGTCCTTATGGGGCCGTCAACACCGGGGAGCTGTTTTTT. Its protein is CASSPYGAVNTGELFF.

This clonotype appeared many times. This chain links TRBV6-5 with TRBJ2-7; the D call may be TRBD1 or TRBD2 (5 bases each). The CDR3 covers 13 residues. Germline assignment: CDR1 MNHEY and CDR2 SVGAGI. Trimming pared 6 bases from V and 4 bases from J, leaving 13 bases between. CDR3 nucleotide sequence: TGTGCCAGCAGCCCATTGGGACGATACGAGCAGTACTTC. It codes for CASSPLGRYEQYF.

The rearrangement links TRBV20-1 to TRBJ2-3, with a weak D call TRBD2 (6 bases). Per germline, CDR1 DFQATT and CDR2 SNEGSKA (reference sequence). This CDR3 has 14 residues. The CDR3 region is CSPLGGGSTDTQYF. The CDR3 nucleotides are TGCAGCCCCCTTGGGGGAGGATCCACAGATACGCAGTATTTT.

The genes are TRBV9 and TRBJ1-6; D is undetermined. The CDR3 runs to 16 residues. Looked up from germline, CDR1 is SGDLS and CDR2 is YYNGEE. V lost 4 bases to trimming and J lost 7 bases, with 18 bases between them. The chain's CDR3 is CASSPSGTVLNSPLHF. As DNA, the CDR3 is TGTGCCAGCAGCCCATCCGGTACGGTTCTAAATTCACCCCTCCACTTT.

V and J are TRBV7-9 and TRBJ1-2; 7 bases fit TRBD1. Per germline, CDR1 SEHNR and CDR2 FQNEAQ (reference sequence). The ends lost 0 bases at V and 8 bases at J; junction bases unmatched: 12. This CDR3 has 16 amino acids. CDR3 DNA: TGTGCCAGCAGCTTAGCCCCTGGAGGGGGCGCGGGAGGCTACACCTTC. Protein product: CASSLAPGGGAGGYTF.

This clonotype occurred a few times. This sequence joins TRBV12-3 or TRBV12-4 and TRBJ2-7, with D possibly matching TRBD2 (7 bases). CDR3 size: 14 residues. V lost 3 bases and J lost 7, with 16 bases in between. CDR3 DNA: TGTGCCAGCAGTTTCGGTCTAGGGGGGGGTGAGCAGTACTTC. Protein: CASSFGLGGGEQYF.

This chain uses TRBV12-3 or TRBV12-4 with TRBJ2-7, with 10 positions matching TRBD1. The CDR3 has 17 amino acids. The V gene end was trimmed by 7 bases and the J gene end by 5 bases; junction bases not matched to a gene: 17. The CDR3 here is CASTIQGGGQGGHEQYF. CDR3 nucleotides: TGTGCCAGCACCATTCAAGGGGGTGGACAGGGGGGGCACGAGCAGTACTTC.

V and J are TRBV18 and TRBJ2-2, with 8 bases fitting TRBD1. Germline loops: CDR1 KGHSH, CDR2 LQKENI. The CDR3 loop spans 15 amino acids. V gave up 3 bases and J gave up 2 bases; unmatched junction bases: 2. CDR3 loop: CASSPGQDNTGELFF. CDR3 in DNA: TGTGCCAGCTCACCGGGACAGGATAACACCGGGGAGCTGTTTTTT.

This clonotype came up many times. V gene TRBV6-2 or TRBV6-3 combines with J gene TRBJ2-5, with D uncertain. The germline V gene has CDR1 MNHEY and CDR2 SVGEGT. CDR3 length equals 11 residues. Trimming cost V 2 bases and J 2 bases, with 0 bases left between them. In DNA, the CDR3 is TGTGCCAGCAGTTACCAAGAGACCCAGTACTTC. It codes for CASSYQETQYF.

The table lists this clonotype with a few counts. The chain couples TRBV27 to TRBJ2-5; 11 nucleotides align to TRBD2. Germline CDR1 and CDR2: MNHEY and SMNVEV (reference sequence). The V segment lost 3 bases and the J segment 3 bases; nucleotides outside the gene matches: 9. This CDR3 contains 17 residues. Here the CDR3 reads CASSFLWGTSGEETQYF. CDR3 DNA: TGTGCCAGCAGTTTTCTGTGGGGGACTAGCGGTGAAGAGACCCAGTACTTC.

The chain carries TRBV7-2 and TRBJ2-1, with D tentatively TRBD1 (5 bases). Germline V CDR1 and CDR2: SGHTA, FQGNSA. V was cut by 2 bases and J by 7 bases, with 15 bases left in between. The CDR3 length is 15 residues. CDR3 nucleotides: TGTGCCAGCAGCTTAAAGGCCGCAGGGCGGAATGAGCAGTTCTTC. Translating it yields CASSLKAAGRNEQFF.

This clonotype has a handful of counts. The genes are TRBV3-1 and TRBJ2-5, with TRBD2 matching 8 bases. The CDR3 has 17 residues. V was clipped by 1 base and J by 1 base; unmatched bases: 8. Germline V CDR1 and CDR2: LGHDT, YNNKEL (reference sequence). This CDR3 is CASSQVRLAPLQETQYF. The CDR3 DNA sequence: TGTGCCAGCAGCCAAGTAAGACTAGCGCCCCTCCAAGAGACCCAGTACTTC.

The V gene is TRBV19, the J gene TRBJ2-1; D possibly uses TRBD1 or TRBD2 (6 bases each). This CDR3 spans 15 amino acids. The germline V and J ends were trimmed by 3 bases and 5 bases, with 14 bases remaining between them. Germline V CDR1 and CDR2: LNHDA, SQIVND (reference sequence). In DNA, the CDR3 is TGTGCCAGTAGTATGGGGGGCGGGAATAACAATGAGCAGTTCTTC. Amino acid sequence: CASSMGGGNNNEQFF. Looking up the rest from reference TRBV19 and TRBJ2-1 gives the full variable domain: DGGITQSPKYLFRKEGQNVTLSCEQNLNHDAMYWYRQDPGQGLRLIYYSQIVNDFQKGDIAEGYSVSREKKESFPLTVTSAQKNPTAFYLCASSMGGGNNNEQFFGPGTRLTVL.

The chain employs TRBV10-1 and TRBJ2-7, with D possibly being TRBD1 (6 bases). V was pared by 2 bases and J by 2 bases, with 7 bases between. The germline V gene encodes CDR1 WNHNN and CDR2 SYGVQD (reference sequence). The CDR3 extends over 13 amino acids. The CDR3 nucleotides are TGCGCCAGCAGTGAGGGACAGACCTACGAGCAGTACTTC. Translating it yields CASSEGQTYEQYF.

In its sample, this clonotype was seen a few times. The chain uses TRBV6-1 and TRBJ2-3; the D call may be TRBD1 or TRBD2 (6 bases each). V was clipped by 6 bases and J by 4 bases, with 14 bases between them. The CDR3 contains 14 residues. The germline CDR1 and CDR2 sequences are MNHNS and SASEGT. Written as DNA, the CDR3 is TGTGCCAGCAGGCCCCACAGGGAGGCAGATACGCAGTATTTT. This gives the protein CASRPHREADTQYF.

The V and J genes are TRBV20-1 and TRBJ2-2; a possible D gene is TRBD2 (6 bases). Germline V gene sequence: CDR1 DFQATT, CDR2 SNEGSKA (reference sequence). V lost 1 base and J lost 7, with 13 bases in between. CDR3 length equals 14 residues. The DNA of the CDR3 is TGCAGTGCTAGAGGGCCGGAGGGAAACGGGGAGCTGTTTTTT. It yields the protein CSARGPEGNGELFF.

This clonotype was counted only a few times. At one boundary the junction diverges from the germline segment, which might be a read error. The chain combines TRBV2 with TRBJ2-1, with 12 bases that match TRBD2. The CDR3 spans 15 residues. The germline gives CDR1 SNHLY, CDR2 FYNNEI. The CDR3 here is CASSEEASGGALGNF. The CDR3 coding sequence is TGTGCCAGCAGTGAAGAGGCTAGCGGGGGGGCCCTCGGTAACTTC. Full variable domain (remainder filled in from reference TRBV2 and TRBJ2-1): EPEVTQTPSHQVTQMGQEVILRCVPISNHLYFYWYRQILGQKVEFLVSFYNNEISEKSEIFDDQFSVERPDGSNFTLKIRSTKLEDSAMYFCASSEEASGGALGNFGPGTRLTVL.